What follows are 3 T cell receptor beta chains derived from one specimen sequenced in a study of T cell responses to AZD1222 COVID-19 vaccine. Measured with immunoSEQ multiplex PCR; TCRdb has only the in-frame clones, and not every one. This sample has some 96,000 clones; about 83% occur once, and the top ten carry 15% to 20%. This specimen was peripheral blood, taken on day 0 of AZD1222 vaccination. The receptors were sampled from an adult in good health.

This clone was observed a single time. V and J are TRBV19 and TRBJ1-1; 10 nucleotides line up with TRBD1. V lost 3 bases and J lost 5; bases outside the gene matches: 3. The CDR3 has 14 residues. The germline V gene has CDR1 LNHDA and CDR2 SQIVND (reference sequence). The chain's CDR3 is CASSILDRGTEAFF. The CDR3 region has the DNA TGTGCCAGTAGTATCCTGGACAGGGGGACTGAAGCTTTCTTT.

This clone was observed once. The chain uses TRBV5-4 and TRBJ2-2; TRBD2 matches 7 bases. J was trimmed by 2 bases and V by 0 bases; bases with no gene match: 10. In germline, CDR1 is SGHNT, CDR2 YYREEE (reference sequence). This CDR3 comprises 18 residues. CDR3 sequence reads: CASSLVPTGGVNTGELFF. CDR3 nucleotides: TGTGCCAGCAGCTTGGTCCCCACGGGGGGAGTTAACACCGGGGAGCTGTTTTTT.

The rearrangement links TRBV10-3 to TRBJ2-3, with 7 bases fitting TRBD2. Per germline, CDR1 ENHRY and CDR2 SYGVKD. The V and J ends lost 3 bases and 3 bases, in that order; junction bases with no gene match: 6. The length of the CDR3 is 15 residues. The CDR3 bases are TGTGCCATCAGTGAAGGTGCGGGAGTGACAGATACGCAGTATTTT. Translated, it gives CAISEGAGVTDTQYF.